Each of the 11 T cell receptor beta chains below was sequenced from the same sample in a study of cytomegalovirus exposure and HLA in healthy donors. Primers included in the PCR were 60 Vbeta and 13 Jbeta primers. Assay: immunoSEQ multiplex PCR; the TCRdb copy retains only in-frame clones and omits some. The sample holds approximately 170,000 clones, 60% to 85% seen once. Sequencing was done on a sample of PBMCs. These receptors were collected from a male donor in good health and CMV-seropositive.

The rearrangement links TRBV5-1 to TRBJ2-5; D might be TRBD1 (5 bases). Germline V lookup: CDR1 SGHRS, CDR2 YFSETQ. Trimming pared 4 bases from V and 6 bases from J, leaving 16 bases between. This CDR3 is built from 14 residues. This chain's CDR3 is CASSPETVLKTQYF. As DNA, the CDR3 is TGCGCCAGCAGCCCGGAGACAGTTTTGAAGACCCAGTACTTC.

The V gene is TRBV28, the J gene TRBJ2-5, with 8 bases fitting TRBD2. CDR1 is MDHEN and CDR2 is SYDVKM in the germline V gene. V lost 5 bases, J lost 5 bases, and 7 bases stayed unmatched. This CDR3 region has 14 residues. CDR3 sequence: CASSSPGGRETQYF. The CDR3 DNA sequence: TGTGCCAGCAGTAGCCCGGGAGGGAGGGAGACCCAGTACTTC.

This clone showed up just a few times. The gene calls are TRBV2 and TRBJ2-5; the match to TRBD2 covers 9 bases. Losses at the gene ends were 7 bases for V and 0 bases for J; bases not matched to a gene: 6. Per germline, CDR1 SNHLY and CDR2 FYNNEI. The CDR3 is 15 residues long. The DNA for the CDR3 is TGTGCCAGCACTCTAAGCGGGGGGTACCAAGAGACCCAGTACTTC. Amino acid sequence: CASTLSGGYQETQYF.

The CDR3 DNA reads as TGCGCCAGCAGCGGTAAGCGGGGGGGCACCTACAATGAGCAGTTCTTC. The encoded protein is CASSGKRGGTYNEQFF. The V and J genes are TRBV10-1 and TRBJ2-1; TRBD2 matches at 10 bases. Germline CDR1 reads WNHNN; CDR2 reads SYGVQD (reference sequence). CDR3 length: 16 residues. Germline trimming cut 6 bases from V and 2 bases from J; bases unmatched to any gene: 7.

The chain has TRBV6-6 and TRBJ1-3; D is undetermined. Trimming removed 6 bases from V and 0 bases from J, with 12 bases in between. The CDR3 covers 15 residues. Germline CDR1 MNHNY, CDR2 SVGAGI (reference sequence). CDR3 loop: CASRTHPSSGNTIYF. DNA for the CDR3: TGTGCCAGCAGGACACATCCAAGCTCTGGAAACACCATATATTTT.

This clone was recorded only once. This sequence joins TRBV29-1 and TRBJ1-2; a possible D gene is TRBD1 (5 bases). In germline, CDR1 is SQVTM, CDR2 ANQGSEA. The CDR3 runs 12 residues. V was pared by 6 bases and J by 3 bases, with 11 bases between. Here the CDR3 DNA reads TGCAGCGTAACAGGACGGGACTATGGCTACACCTTC. Protein sequence: CSVTGRDYGYTF.

The chain uses TRBV7-9 and TRBJ2-3, with a weak D call TRBD1 (6 bases). Between the trimmed V and J ends, which lost 2 bases and 6 bases, there was a span of 9 bases. This CDR3 spans 13 amino acids. Germline CDR1 is SEHNR and CDR2 is FQNEAQ (reference sequence). The CDR3 DNA is TGTGCCAGCAGCTTAAGGGGGAGCGATACGCAGTATTTT. Its translation: CASSLRGSDTQYF.

This chain uses TRBV6-4 with TRBJ2-7, with 7 bases aligning to TRBD2. The length of the CDR3 is 15 residues. J gave up 4 bases and V 6 bases, and 12 bases lay outside the gene matches. Germline-derived CDR1 and CDR2 are MRHNA and SNTAGT. The CDR3 here is CASSPGLTTPYEQYF. Written as DNA, the CDR3 is TGTGCCAGCAGCCCGGGACTAACTACTCCATACGAGCAGTACTTC.

The J gene is TRBJ1-2, the V gene TRBV6-5, with TRBD1 identical over 7 bases. Trimming took 2 bases from V and 8 from J; bases not matched to a gene: 11. Germline assignment: CDR1 MNHEY and CDR2 SVGAGI. The CDR3 covers 15 residues. The CDR3 sequence is CASSYLGQKVVGYTF. The CDR3 DNA is TGTGCCAGCAGTTACCTGGGACAGAAGGTGGTGGGCTACACCTTC.

The chain links TRBV5-1 to TRBJ1-1; TRBD1 agrees at 10 bases. The germline V gene encodes CDR1 SGHRS and CDR2 YFSETQ. This CDR3 contains 15 residues. Losses at the gene ends were 3 bases for V and 4 bases for J; bases not matched to a gene: 6. CDR3 protein: CASSSPGQGLTEAFF. DNA of the CDR3: TGCGCCAGCAGCTCCCCGGGACAGGGGCTCACTGAAGCTTTCTTT.

This clone was found a few times. The V and J genes are TRBV7-9 and TRBJ2-3; no reliable D call. Germline CDR1 SEHNR, CDR2 FQNEAQ (reference sequence). The CDR3 has 12 residues. V gave up 3 bases and J gave up 4 bases, with 5 bases separating them. Here the CDR3 reads CASSFSADTQYF. Here the CDR3 DNA reads TGTGCCAGCAGCTTTTCAGCAGATACGCAGTATTTT.